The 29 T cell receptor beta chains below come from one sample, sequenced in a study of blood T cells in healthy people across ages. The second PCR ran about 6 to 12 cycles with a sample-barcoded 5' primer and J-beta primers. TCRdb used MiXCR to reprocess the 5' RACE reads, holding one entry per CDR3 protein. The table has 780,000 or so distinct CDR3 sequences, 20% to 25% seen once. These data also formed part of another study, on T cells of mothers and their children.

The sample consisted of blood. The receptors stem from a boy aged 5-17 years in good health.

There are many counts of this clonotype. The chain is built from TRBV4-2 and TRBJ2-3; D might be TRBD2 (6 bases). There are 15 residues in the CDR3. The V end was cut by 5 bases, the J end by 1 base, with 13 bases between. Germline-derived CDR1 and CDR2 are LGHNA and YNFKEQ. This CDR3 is CASSVSGLGTDTQYF. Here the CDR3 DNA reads TGTGCCAGCAGCGTTAGCGGCCTTGGCACAGATACGCAGTATTTT.

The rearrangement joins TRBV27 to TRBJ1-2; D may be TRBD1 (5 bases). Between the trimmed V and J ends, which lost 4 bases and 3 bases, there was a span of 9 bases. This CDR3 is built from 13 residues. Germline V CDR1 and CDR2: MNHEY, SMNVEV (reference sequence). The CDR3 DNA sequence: TGTGCCAGCAGTTATGGGGCTTACTATGGCTACACCTTC. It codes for CASSYGAYYGYTF.

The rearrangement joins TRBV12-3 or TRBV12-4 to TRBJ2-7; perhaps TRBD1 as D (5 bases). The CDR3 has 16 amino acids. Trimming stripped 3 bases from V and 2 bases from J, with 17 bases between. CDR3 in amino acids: CASSLVFVGDPYEQYF. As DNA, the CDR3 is TGTGCCAGCAGTTTGGTATTTGTAGGGGATCCCTACGAGCAGTACTTC.

The CDR3 coding sequence is TGCAGTGCTAGGGCCCCGGGAGACCAAGAGACCCAGTACTTC. Translated: CSARAPGDQETQYF. The chain combines TRBV20-1 with TRBJ2-5; possibly TRBD2 for D (6 bases). The V gene lost 3 bases and the J gene lost 0 bases, with 11 bases spanning the gap. This CDR3 region has 14 residues. Per the germline V gene, CDR1 is DFQATT and CDR2 is SNEGSKA (reference sequence).

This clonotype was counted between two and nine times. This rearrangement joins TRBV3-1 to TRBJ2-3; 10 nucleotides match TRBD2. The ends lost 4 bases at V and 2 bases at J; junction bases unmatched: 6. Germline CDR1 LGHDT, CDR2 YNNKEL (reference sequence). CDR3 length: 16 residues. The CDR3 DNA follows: TGTGCCAGCAGCCCAATAACTAGCGGGGCCACAGATACGCAGTATTTT. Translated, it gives CASSPITSGATDTQYF.

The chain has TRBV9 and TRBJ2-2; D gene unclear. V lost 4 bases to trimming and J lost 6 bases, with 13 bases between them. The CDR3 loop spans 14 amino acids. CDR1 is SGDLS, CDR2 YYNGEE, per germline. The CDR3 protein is CASSTNLAAGELFF. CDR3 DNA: TGTGCCAGCAGCACAAACTTGGCAGCCGGGGAGCTGTTTTTT.

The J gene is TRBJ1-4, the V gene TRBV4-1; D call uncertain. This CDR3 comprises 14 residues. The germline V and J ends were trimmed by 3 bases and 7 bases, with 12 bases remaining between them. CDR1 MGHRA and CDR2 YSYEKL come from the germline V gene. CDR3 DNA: TGCGCCAGCAGCCAGGGCCCGGGCGGTGAAAAACTGTTTTTT. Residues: CASSQGPGGEKLFF.

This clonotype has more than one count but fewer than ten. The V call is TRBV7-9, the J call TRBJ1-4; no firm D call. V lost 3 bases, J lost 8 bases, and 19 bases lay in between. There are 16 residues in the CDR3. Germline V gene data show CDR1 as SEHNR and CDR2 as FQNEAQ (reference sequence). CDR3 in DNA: TGTGCCAGCAGCTTTGGCAGACAACCTCGTGGGGAAAAACTGTTTTTT. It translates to CASSFGRQPRGEKLFF.

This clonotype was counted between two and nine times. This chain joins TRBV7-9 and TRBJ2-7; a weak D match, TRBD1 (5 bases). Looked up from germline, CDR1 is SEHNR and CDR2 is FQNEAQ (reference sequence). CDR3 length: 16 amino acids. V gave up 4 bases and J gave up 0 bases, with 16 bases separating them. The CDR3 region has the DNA TGTGCCAGCAGCTCGATCGGGCAGGGTAGCTCCTACGAGCAGTACTTC. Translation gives CASSSIGQGSSYEQYF.

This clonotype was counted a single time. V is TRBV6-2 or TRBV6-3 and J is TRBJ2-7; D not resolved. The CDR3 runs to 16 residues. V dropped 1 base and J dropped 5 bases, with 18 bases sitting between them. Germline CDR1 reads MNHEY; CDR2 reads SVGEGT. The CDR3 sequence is CASSYLTAGLSDEQYF. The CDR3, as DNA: TGTGCCAGCAGTTACTTGACCGCCGGGCTCTCTGACGAGCAGTACTTC.

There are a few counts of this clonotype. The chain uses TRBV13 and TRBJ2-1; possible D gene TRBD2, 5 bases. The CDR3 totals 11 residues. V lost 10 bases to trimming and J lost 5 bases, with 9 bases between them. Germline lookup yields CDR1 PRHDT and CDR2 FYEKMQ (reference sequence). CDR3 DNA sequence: TGTGCCACCCAGCGGAACAATGAGCAGTTCTTC. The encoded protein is CATQRNNEQFF.

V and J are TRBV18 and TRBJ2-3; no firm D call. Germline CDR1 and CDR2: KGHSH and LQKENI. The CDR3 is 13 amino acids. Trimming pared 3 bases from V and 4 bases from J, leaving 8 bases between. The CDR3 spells CASSPRAPDTQYF. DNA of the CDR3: TGTGCCAGCTCACCTCGGGCCCCAGATACGCAGTATTTT.

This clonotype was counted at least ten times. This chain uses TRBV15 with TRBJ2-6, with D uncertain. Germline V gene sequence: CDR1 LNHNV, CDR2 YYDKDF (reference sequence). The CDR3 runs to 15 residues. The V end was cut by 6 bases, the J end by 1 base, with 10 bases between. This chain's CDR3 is CATSLSGSGANVLTF. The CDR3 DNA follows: TGTGCCACCAGTCTTTCCGGGTCTGGGGCCAACGTCCTGACTTTC.

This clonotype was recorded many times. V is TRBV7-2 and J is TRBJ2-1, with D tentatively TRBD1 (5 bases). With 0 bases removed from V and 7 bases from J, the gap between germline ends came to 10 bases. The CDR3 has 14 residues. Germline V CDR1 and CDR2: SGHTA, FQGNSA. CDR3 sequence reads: CASSLAPRVNEQFF. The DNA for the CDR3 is TGTGCCAGCAGCTTAGCGCCCAGGGTGAATGAGCAGTTCTTC.

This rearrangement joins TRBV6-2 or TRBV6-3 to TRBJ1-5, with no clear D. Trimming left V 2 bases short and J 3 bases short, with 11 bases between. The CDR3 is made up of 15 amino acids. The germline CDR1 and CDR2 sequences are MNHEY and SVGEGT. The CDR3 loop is CASSYGPLPNQPQHF. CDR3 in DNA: TGTGCCAGCAGTTACGGGCCCTTACCCAATCAGCCCCAGCATTTT.

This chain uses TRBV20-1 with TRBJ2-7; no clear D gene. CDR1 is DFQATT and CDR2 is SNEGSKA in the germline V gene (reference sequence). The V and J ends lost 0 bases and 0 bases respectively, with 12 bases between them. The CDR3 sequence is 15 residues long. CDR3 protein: CSARDGSRSSYEQYF. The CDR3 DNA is TGCAGTGCTAGAGATGGGTCAAGGAGCTCCTACGAGCAGTACTTC.

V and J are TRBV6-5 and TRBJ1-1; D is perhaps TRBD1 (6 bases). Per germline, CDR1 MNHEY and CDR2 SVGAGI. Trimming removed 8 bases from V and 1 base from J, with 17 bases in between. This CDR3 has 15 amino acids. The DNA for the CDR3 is TGTGCCAGCGCCCTGGGAGGGGGAACGAACACTGAAGCTTTCTTT. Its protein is CASALGGGTNTEAFF.

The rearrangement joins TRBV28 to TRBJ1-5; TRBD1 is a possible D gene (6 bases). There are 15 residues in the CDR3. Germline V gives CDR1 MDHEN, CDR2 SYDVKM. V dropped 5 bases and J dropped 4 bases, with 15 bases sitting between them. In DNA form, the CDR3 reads TGTGCCAGCAGTAGGACCGGGACACTGAATCAGCCCCAGCATTTT. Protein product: CASSRTGTLNQPQHF.

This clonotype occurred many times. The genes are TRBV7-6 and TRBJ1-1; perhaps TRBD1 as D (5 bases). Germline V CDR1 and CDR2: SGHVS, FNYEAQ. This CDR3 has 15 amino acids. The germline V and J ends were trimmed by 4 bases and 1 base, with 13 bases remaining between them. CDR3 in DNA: TGTGCCAGCAGCTCGGACGGGACGGGGAACACTGAAGCTTTCTTT. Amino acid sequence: CASSSDGTGNTEAFF.

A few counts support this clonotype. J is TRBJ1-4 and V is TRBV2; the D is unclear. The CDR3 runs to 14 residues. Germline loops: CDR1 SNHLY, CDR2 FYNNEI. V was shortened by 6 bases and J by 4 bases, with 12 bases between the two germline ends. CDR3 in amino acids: CASSKQTINEKLFF. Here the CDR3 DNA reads TGTGCCAGCAGCAAACAGACGATTAATGAAAAACTGTTTTTT.

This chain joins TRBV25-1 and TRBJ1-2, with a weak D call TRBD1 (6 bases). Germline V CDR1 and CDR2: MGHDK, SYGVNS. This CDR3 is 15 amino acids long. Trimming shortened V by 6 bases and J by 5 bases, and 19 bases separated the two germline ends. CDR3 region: CASSPLTGAIYGYTF. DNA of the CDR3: TGTGCCAGCAGCCCCCTGACGGGGGCAATATATGGCTACACCTTC.

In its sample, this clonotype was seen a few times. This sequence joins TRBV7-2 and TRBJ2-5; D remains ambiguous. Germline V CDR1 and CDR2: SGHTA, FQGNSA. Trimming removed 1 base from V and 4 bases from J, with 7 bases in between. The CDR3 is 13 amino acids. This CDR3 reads CASSLGASETQYF. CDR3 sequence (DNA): TGTGCCAGCAGCTTAGGGGCCTCAGAGACCCAGTACTTC.

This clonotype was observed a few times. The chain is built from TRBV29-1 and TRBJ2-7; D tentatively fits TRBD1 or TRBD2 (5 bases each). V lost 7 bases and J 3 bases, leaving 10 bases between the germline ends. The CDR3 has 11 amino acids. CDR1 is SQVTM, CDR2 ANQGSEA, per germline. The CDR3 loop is CSAWDGYEQYF. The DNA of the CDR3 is TGCAGCGCCTGGGACGGCTACGAGCAGTACTTC.

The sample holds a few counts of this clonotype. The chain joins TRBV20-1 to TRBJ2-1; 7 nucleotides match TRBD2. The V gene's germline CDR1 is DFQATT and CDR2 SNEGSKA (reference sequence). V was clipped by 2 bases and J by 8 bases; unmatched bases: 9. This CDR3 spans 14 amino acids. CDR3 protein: CSARHLQAGHEQFF. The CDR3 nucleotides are TGCAGTGCTAGACATCTTCAAGCGGGGCATGAGCAGTTCTTC.

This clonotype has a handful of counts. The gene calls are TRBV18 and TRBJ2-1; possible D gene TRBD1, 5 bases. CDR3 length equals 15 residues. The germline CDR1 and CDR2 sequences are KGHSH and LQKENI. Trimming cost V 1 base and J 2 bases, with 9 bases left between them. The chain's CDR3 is CASSPLQGTYNEQFF. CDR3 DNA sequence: TGTGCCAGCTCACCACTGCAGGGCACCTACAATGAGCAGTTCTTC. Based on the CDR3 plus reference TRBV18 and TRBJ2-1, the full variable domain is NAGVMQNPRHLVRRRGQEARLRCSPMKGHSHVYWYRQLPEEGLKFMVYLQKENIIDESGMPKERFSAEFPKEGPSILRIQQVVRGDSAAYFCASSPLQGTYNEQFFGPGTRLTVL.

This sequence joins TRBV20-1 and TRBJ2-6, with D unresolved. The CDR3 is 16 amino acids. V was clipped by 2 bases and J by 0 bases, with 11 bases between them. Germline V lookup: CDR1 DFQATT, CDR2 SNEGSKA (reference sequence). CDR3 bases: TGCAGTGCTAGAAGTCAGGAATCCTCTGGGGCCAACGTCCTGACTTTC. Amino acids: CSARSQESSGANVLTF.

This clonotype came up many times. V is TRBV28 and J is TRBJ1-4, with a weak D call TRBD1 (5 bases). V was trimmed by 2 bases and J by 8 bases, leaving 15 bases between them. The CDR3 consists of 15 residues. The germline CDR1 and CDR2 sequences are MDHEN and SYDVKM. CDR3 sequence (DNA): TGTGCCAGCAGTTTAACGGGGGGAGGTCAAGAAAAACTGTTTTTT. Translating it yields CASSLTGGGQEKLFF. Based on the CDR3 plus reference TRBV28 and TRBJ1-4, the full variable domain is DVKVTQSSRYLVKRTGEKVFLECVQDMDHENMFWYRQDPGLGLRLIYFSYDVKMKEKGDIPEGYSVSREKKERFSLILESASTNQTSMYLCASSLTGGGQEKLFFGSGTQLSVL.

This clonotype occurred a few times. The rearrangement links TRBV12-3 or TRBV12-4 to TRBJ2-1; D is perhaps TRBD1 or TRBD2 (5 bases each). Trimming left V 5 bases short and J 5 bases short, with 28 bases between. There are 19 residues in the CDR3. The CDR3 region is CASSPNLGTIGLAHNEQFF. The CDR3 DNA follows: TGTGCCAGCAGTCCTAATTTGGGGACGATTGGGCTCGCCCACAATGAGCAGTTCTTC.

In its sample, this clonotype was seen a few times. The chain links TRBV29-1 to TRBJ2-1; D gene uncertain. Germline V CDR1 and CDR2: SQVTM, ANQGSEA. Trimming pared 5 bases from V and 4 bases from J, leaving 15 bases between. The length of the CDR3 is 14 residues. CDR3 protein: CSVYLGLHYNEQFF. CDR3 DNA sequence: TGCAGCGTTTATTTGGGTTTACATTACAATGAGCAGTTCTTC.